This T cell receptor (beta chain) was sequenced during a study of shared clonotypes between healthy human individuals. V shed 4 bases, J shed 0 bases, and the junction held 12 bases outside the gene matches. This CDR3 has 18 amino acids. Germline CDR1 is MNHNS and CDR2 is SASEGT. Sequencing used immunoSEQ multiplex PCR; TCRdb keeps in-frame clones, though not all of them. The sample consists of 2.3 million or so clones, 80% to 95% of them appearing once. The J gene is TRBJ1-5, the V gene TRBV6-1; the match to TRBD1 covers 7 bases. The receptor was derived from a man younger than 35 in good health. Some clones in this sample may be carry-over from other donors' samples. The sample taken for sequencing was naive CD4+ T cells from PBMCs. Subset in this sample: CD45RA+ positively selected. CDR3: CASSGPGQTYYSNQPQHF. The DNA of the CDR3 is TGTGCCAGCAGTGGTCCGGGACAGACATACTATAGCAATCAGCCCCAGCATTTT.